This T cell receptor (beta chain) was documented in a study of T cell repertoires in cytomegalovirus infection. Turning to the study itself: A matching HLA type, together with CMV infection, was signaled by public TCR beta signatures.

One entry per CDR3 protein results from TCRdb running MiXCR on the reads. The sample carries roughly 990,000 distinct CDR3 sequences, less than 35% recorded once. Of note for this clonotype: The antigen is unknown.

Study observations and caveats: Clonotype analysis showed dominance of the ex vivo response by HLA-C-restricted CMV-specific TCR beta clonotypes. Cumulative frequency (of public TCR beta family members) identified carriers of CMV plus the relevant HLA.

Here the sequenced sample was cultured CD8+ T cells from PBMCs, taken from culture after CMV antigen stimulation. The sequence derives from a human donor in good health (CMV status not recorded). Some clones in this sample may be carry-over from other donors' samples.

DNA for the CDR3: TGTGCCAGCAGCTCAAGCAGGGTAGAGACCCAGTACTTC. Its protein product is CASSSSRVETQYF. V gene TRBV7-6 combines with J gene TRBJ2-5; tentatively, D is TRBD1 (5 bases). This CDR3 is 13 amino acids long. Trimming stripped 4 bases from V and 4 bases from J, with 10 bases between. Germline CDR1 and CDR2: SGHVS and FNYEAQ.